Listed below are T cell receptor beta chains from one sample, sequenced in a study of T cells in Graves' hyperthyroidism and ophthalmopathy. TCRdb analysed the multiplex PCR reads with MiXCR anew, one entry per CDR3 protein. The table has 530,000 or so distinct CDR3 sequences, 35% to 55% seen once. The material sequenced was peripheral blood or thyroid tissue (not recorded which). Receptor source: a young woman with Graves' hyperthyroidism. Each CDR3 is given with its conserved first and last residue. A D gene is named only where the DNA matches it firmly. Some rows have no size entry. The others give once, few or many, or a class for an expanded clone.

j_call v_call clone_size d_call cdr3_nt cdr3_aa
TRBJ2-1 TRBV5-1 . . TGCGCCAGCAGCTTGGTTGGAAGCGACAATGAGCAGTTCTTC CASSLVGSDNEQFF
TRBJ1-6 TRBV20-1 . TRBD1 TGCAGAGCGAAACAGGGGTATTCACCCCTCCACTTT CRAKQGYSPLHF
TRBJ2-7 TRBV29-1 . . TGCAGCGTTGTTCCGCAGGGGCCCTCCTACGAGCAGTACTTC CSVVPQGPSYEQYF
TRBJ1-1 TRBV12-3/TRBV12-4 many . TGTGCCAGCACCTTGACACAGGGCCAGGAAGCTTTCTTT CASTLTQGQEAFF
TRBJ1-1 TRBV11-2 many . TGTGCCAGCAGCCTCCGCGGGGGGGACTTGGACACTGAAGCTTTCTTT CASSLRGGDLDTEAFF
TRBJ1-5 TRBV19 many . TGTGCCAGTAAGTGGGGCCGCAGCAATCAGCCCCAGCATTTT CASKWGRSNQPQHF
TRBJ1-4 TRBV6-5 . . TGTGCCAGCACTACGAGTAATGAAAAACTGTTTTTT CASTTSNEKLFF
TRBJ1-2 TRBV7-9 many . TGTGCCAGCAGCTTGGTTCCCAGGGAATATGGCTACACCTTC CASSLVPREYGYTF
TRBJ1-2 TRBV5-1 . . TGCGCCAGCAGCTTAACAGGGAAAATCTATGGCTACACCTTC CASSLTGKIYGYTF
TRBJ2-4 TRBV24-1 . . TGTGCCACCAGTGATCCGATGGCCGGGAAAAACATTCAGTACTTC CATSDPMAGKNIQYF
TRBJ2-1 TRBV24-1 . . TGTGCCACCCATTATGGCAATGAGCAGTTCTTC CATHYGNEQFF